One sample yielded the 17 T cell receptor beta chains listed below, sequenced in a study of T cells in localized non-small cell lung cancer. The protocol was immunoSEQ multiplex PCR, while the TCRdb copy is restricted to in-frame clones and leaves out a portion. The sample records over a thousand clones, approximately 20% being singletons. Sequenced material: normal lung tissue next to the tumor, taken before any cancer treatment. These receptors all come from a man aged 35 to 69 with stage I squamous cell lung carcinoma.

This rearrangement joins TRBV28 to TRBJ1-2; D possibly corresponds to TRBD1 (5 bases). Germline lookup yields CDR1 MDHEN and CDR2 SYDVKM. Trimming pared 3 bases from V and 1 base from J, leaving 12 bases between. This CDR3 comprises 15 residues. CDR3 amino acids: CASSLVGDHNYGYTF. CDR3 coding DNA: TGTGCCAGCAGTTTGGTTGGGGACCATAACTATGGCTACACCTTC.

The J gene is TRBJ1-4, the V gene TRBV11-3; 8 bases are shared with TRBD1. The CDR3 is 16 residues long. The V gene end was trimmed by 1 base and the J gene end by 7 bases; junction bases not matched to a gene: 8. Germline V lookup: CDR1 SGHNT, CDR2 YENEEA. The CDR3 nucleotides read TGTGCCAGCAGCTTAGGTTGGCGGGACAGGAGTGAAAAACTGTTTTTT. It translates to CASSLGWRDRSEKLFF. The entire variable domain, with the rest obtained from reference TRBV11-3 and TRBJ1-4, is as follows: EAGVVQSPRYKIIEKKQPVAFWCNPISGHNTLYWYLQNLGQGPELLIRYENEEAVDDSQLPKDRFSAERLKGVDSTLKIQPAELGDSAVYLCASSLGWRDRSEKLFFGSGTQLSVL.

A few counts support this clone. The V gene is TRBV1, the J gene TRBJ2-3; the table's D call of TRBD1 was not tested on the DNA. TRBV1 is designated a pseudogene. The CDR3 length is 15 residues. The CDR3 bases are TGCACCAGCAGCCCCCAGGGGCCTTACACAGATACGCAGTATTTT. It codes for CTSSPQGPYTDTQYF.

This clone was observed a handful of times. The V and J genes are TRBV6-8 and TRBJ2-7; TRBD2 matches 9 bases. The junction had 10 bases not matched to a gene; V was cut back by 10 bases and J by 0 bases. The CDR3 loop spans 15 amino acids. In germline, CDR1 is MNHGY, CDR2 SAAAGT. The chain's CDR3 is CATKRGDFNSYEQYF. The DNA for the CDR3 is TGTGCCACCAAGCGGGGGGACTTTAACTCCTACGAGCAGTACTTC.

This clone qualifies as medium-sized (0.01 to 0.1%). Because a base is unread or ambiguous, its residue is represented by X. The chain couples TRBV6-8 to TRBJ1-1, with 8 positions matching TRBD1. Germline V gene sequence: CDR1 MNHGY, CDR2 SAAAGT. This CDR3 has 15 amino acids. The junction had 6 bases not matched to a gene; V was cut back by 3 bases and J by 3 bases. The CDR3 nucleotides are TGTGCCAGCAGTTATACGACAGGGGAYGACACTGAAGCTTTCTTT. Its translation is CASSYTTGXDTEAFF. The entire CDR3 protein reads CASSYTTGDDTEAFF.

Only a few counts were recorded for this clone. The V call is TRBV11-3, the J call TRBJ1-2; tentative D call: TRBD1 (5 bases). V was trimmed by 5 bases and J by 1 base, leaving 17 bases between them. The CDR3 runs 16 residues. Germline V gene lookup returns CDR1 SGHNT and CDR2 YENEEA. CDR3 nucleotides: TGTGCCAGCAGCCATCGTCCCGGGACGGGTAACTATGGCTACACCTTC. It yields the protein CASSHRPGTGNYGYTF.

V is TRBV19 and J is TRBJ1-3; D not certain. V lost 6 bases and J 6 bases, leaving 15 bases between the germline ends. The length of the CDR3 is 14 residues. CDR1 is LNHDA and CDR2 is SQIVND in the germline V gene (reference sequence). The CDR3 protein is CASSLSRAENTIYF. In DNA, the CDR3 is TGTGCCAGTAGCCTCTCCCGGGCGGAAAACACCATATATTTT.

This clone ranks as medium-sized. This chain connects TRBV11-3 to TRBJ2-3; 8 bases match TRBD2. Germline V lookup: CDR1 SGHNT, CDR2 YENEEA. Unmatched junction bases numbered 13, after V lost 5 bases and J lost 3 bases. This CDR3 comprises 17 residues. In DNA, the CDR3 is TGTGCCAGCAGCCCCCAATCGGGGGGGTATGGTACAGATACGCAGTATTTT. The encoded protein is CASSPQSGGYGTDTQYF.

The chain recombines TRBV19 with TRBJ1-5; 8 nucleotides match TRBD1. This CDR3 is built from 12 residues. CDR1 is LNHDA, CDR2 SQIVND, per germline (reference sequence). After removal of 10 bases from V and 10 bases from J, the junction contained 9 bases not matched to a gene. This CDR3 is CATTQGARPQHF. The CDR3, as DNA: TGTGCCACGACTCAGGGGGCTAGACCCCAGCATTTT.

In its sample, this clone was seen a few times. J is TRBJ2-2 and V is TRBV6-8, with TRBD1 matching 8 bases. Germline lookup yields CDR1 MNHGY and CDR2 SAAAGT. J was trimmed by 2 bases and V by 6 bases; bases with no gene match: 14. This CDR3 comprises 18 residues. DNA of the CDR3: TGTGCCAGCAGGCCATCCTCCGGGACAGGTGTAAACACCGGGGAGCTGTTTTTT. Translation gives CASRPSSGTGVNTGELFF.

This clone was observed a handful of times. V gene TRBV11-3 combines with J gene TRBJ2-2; 7 positions agree with TRBD1. CDR1 is SGHNT and CDR2 is YENEEA in the germline V gene. The CDR3 contains 15 residues. V was pared by 4 bases and J by 7 bases, with 9 bases of the junction left unmatched. CDR3 loop: CASSSRQGGDGELFF. The DNA of the CDR3 is TGTGCCAGCAGCTCGAGACAGGGTGGCGACGGGGAGCTGTTTTTT.

This clone counts as medium-sized (0.01 to 0.1%). The J gene is TRBJ1-2, the V gene TRBV11-3, with TRBD1 as a possible D gene (5 bases). Germline loops: CDR1 SGHNT, CDR2 YENEEA. V dropped 1 base and J dropped 2 bases, with 11 bases sitting between them. The CDR3 contains 15 residues. The CDR3 nucleotides are TGTGCCAGCAGCTTAGGGCAGGGCGGCAACTATGGCTACACCTTC. Translating it yields CASSLGQGGNYGYTF. Using reference TRBV11-3 and TRBJ1-2 for the parts outside the CDR3, the full variable domain is EAGVVQSPRYKIIEKKQPVAFWCNPISGHNTLYWYLQNLGQGPELLIRYENEEAVDDSQLPKDRFSAERLKGVDSTLKIQPAELGDSAVYLCASSLGQGGNYGYTFGSGTRLTVV.

The V call is TRBV29-1, the J call TRBJ1-2; 8 bases map to TRBD1. The ends lost 6 bases at V and 3 bases at J; junction bases unmatched: 6. The CDR3 runs to 13 residues. Germline V gives CDR1 SQVTM, CDR2 ANQGSEA. In nucleotides, the CDR3 is TGCAGCGTCGAGACAGGGGAAGACTATGGCTACACCTTC. Translation: CSVETGEDYGYTF.

The chain uses TRBV28 and TRBJ2-3; 9 bases match TRBD2. The CDR3 covers 16 residues. Germline V CDR1 and CDR2: MDHEN, SYDVKM. V lost 3 bases to trimming and J lost 4 bases; unmatched junction nucleotides: 8. The CDR3 here is CASSFVLAGWADTQYF. The CDR3 coding sequence is TGTGCCAGCAGTTTTGTCCTAGCGGGGTGGGCAGATACGCAGTATTTT.

The V and J genes are TRBV11-3 and TRBJ1-5; D might be TRBD1 (5 bases). Per germline, CDR1 SGHNT and CDR2 YENEEA. Between the trimmed V and J ends, which lost 3 bases and 5 bases, there was a span of 17 bases. The CDR3 is 16 residues long. The CDR3 loop is CASSLWFRGNHQPQHF. In nucleotides, the CDR3 is TGTGCCAGCAGCTTGTGGTTCCGGGGGAATCATCAGCCCCAGCATTTT.

The chain has TRBV18 and TRBJ2-3, with D uncertain. CDR3 length: 15 amino acids. The V and J ends lost 5 bases and 0 bases respectively, with 12 bases between them. CDR1 and CDR2 from the germline V gene are KGHSH and LQKENI. The CDR3 here is CASSGSDSSTDTQYF. CDR3 nucleotide sequence: TGTGCCAGCTCAGGGTCAGACTCTAGCACAGATACGCAGTATTTT.

The rearrangement joins TRBV18 to TRBJ2-3, with 11 bases aligning to TRBD1. Looked up from germline, CDR1 is KGHSH and CDR2 is LQKENI. Trimming removed 4 bases from V and 5 bases from J; junction bases left unmatched: 5. The length of the CDR3 is 15 residues. CDR3 in amino acids: CASSRPGQGVDTQYF. The DNA of the CDR3 is TGTGCCAGCTCACGTCCGGGACAGGGGGTAGATACGCAGTATTTT. The full variable domain, its missing parts supplied by reference TRBV18 and TRBJ2-3, is NAGVMQNPRHLVRRRGQEARLRCSPMKGHSHVYWYRQLPEEGLKFMVYLQKENIIDESGMPKERFSAEFPKEGPSILRIQQVVRGDSAAYFCASSRPGQGVDTQYFGPGTRLTVL.